The sequence of this T cell receptor (beta chain) was determined in a study of OX40 agonist ivuxolimab in advanced cancers. The CDR3 runs 13 residues. Germline loops: CDR1 SGDLS, CDR2 YYNGEE. V lost 0 bases and J lost 5, with 5 bases in between. TCRdb keeps only in-frame clones here, not all; method: immunoSEQ multiplex PCR. The sample records 76,000 or so clones, over 75% being singletons. This sequence originates from an adult with an advanced solid tumor such as melanoma, head and neck, liver or kidney cancer. The gene calls are TRBV9 and TRBJ2-2, with D uncertain. The sequencing here drew on CD4+ or CD8+ T cells sorted from blood, taken in a trial of the OX40 agonist ivuxolimab. The CDR3 here is CASSVEFTGELFF. In nucleotides, the CDR3 is TGTGCCAGCAGCGTAGAGTTTACCGGGGAGCTGTTTTTT. The whole variable domain, remainder taken from reference TRBV9 and TRBJ2-2, is DSGVTQTPKHLITATGQRVTLRCSPRSGDLSVYWYQQSLDQGLQFLIQYYNGEERAKGNILERFSAQQFPDLHSELNLSSLELGDSALYFCASSVEFTGELFFGEGSRLTVL.